These 24 T cell receptor beta chains were sequenced from one sample in a study of memory CD4+ T cells and cytomegalovirus serostatus. Generated by immunoSEQ multiplex PCR, the TCRdb table keeps only in-frame clones and is missing some. The sample lists 50,000 or so clones, 82% occurring once. Single viable CD3+CD4+CD8-CD45RO+ cells were sorted as the memory CD4+ T cells. The sequenced sample was memory CD4+ T cells from blood. All receptors derive from an adult in good health and CMV-seronegative.

The V call is TRBV2, the J call TRBJ1-2; the match to TRBD1 covers 9 bases. After removal of 1 base from V and 8 bases from J, the junction contained 5 bases not matched to a gene. The V gene's germline CDR1 is SNHLY and CDR2 FYNNEI. The CDR3 has 14 residues. The CDR3 nucleotides read TGTGCCAGCAGTGAAGTCACAGGGGGCGTCGGCTACACCTTC. Translation: CASSEVTGGVGYTF.

The CDR3 DNA reads as TGTGCCAGCTCATCGGACAGGACCACAGATACGCAGTATTTT. It specifies CASSSDRTTDTQYF. V is TRBV18 and J is TRBJ2-3; 7 bases agree with TRBD1. Germline trimming cut 5 bases from V and 2 bases from J; bases unmatched to any gene: 4. Looked up from germline, CDR1 is KGHSH and CDR2 is LQKENI. The CDR3 sequence is 14 residues long.

The CDR3 spells CASRLDGRTDTQYF. CDR3 nucleotides: TGCGCCAGCAGACTGGACGGTCGCACAGATACGCAGTATTTT. The chain is built from TRBV4-1 and TRBJ2-3, with no clear D. The germline gives CDR1 MGHRA, CDR2 YSYEKL. The CDR3 length is 14 residues. Trimming pared 6 bases from V and 1 base from J, leaving 11 bases between.

This chain links TRBV18 with TRBJ2-7, with 8 bases fitting TRBD1. Germline trimming cut 5 bases from V and 2 bases from J; bases unmatched to any gene: 8. CDR1 and CDR2 from the germline V gene are KGHSH and LQKENI. The CDR3 runs to 15 residues. The DNA for the CDR3 is TGTGCCAGCTCATTCGGACAGGGTGCTACCTACGAGCAGTACTTC. It codes for CASSFGQGATYEQYF.

The V and J genes are TRBV4-2 and TRBJ2-7; D is perhaps TRBD2 (7 bases). V lost 0 bases and J 3 bases, leaving 21 bases between the germline ends. The CDR3 loop spans 18 amino acids. Germline values: CDR1 LGHNA, CDR2 YNFKEQ. In DNA, the CDR3 is TGTGCCAGCAGCCAAGATCTTTCGCGGGGGACAATAGTCTACGAGCAGTACTTC. Protein product: CASSQDLSRGTIVYEQYF.

This sequence joins TRBV7-8 and TRBJ1-5; perhaps TRBD1 as D (5 bases). Trimming shortened V by 0 bases and J by 3 bases, and 9 bases separated the two germline ends. The CDR3 runs 15 residues. Per germline, CDR1 SGHVS and CDR2 FQNEAQ. DNA of the CDR3: TGTGCCAGCAGCTTAGCGTTGGGGGACAATCAGCCCCAGCATTTT. Translated: CASSLALGDNQPQHF.

This clone is a singleton in its sample. CDR3 amino acids: CASSLFSGRMADTQYF. The CDR3, as DNA: TGTGCCAGCAGCTTATTTTCAGGTCGGATGGCAGATACGCAGTATTTT. J is TRBJ2-3 and V is TRBV7-9; D is unclear. The CDR3 sequence is 16 residues long. The germline V gene encodes CDR1 SEHNR and CDR2 FQNEAQ (reference sequence). Trimming shortened V by 2 bases and J by 4 bases, and 16 bases separated the two germline ends. Complete variable domain (other parts from reference TRBV7-9 and TRBJ2-3): DTGVSQNPRHKITKRGQNVTFRCDPISEHNRLYWYRQTLGQGPEFLTYFQNEAQLEKSRLLSDRFSAERPKGSFSTLEIQRTEQGDSAMYLCASSLFSGRMADTQYFGPGTRLTVL.

The chain uses TRBV5-4 and TRBJ2-6; D unresolved. Germline V gene lookup returns CDR1 SGHNT and CDR2 YYREEE (reference sequence). The length of the CDR3 is 13 residues. Trimming stripped 5 bases from V and 0 bases from J, with 3 bases between. The CDR3 here is CASSISGANVLTF. In DNA, the CDR3 is TGTGCCAGCAGTATCTCTGGGGCCAACGTCCTGACTTTC.

This clone has just a few counts. J is TRBJ1-1 and V is TRBV7-6, with D unresolved. Germline assignment: CDR1 SGHVS and CDR2 FNYEAQ. The CDR3 runs to 14 residues. The V gene lost 2 bases and the J gene lost 1 base, with 8 bases spanning the gap. The CDR3 protein is CASSLSRENTEAFF. CDR3 nucleotide sequence: TGTGCCAGCAGCTTATCCAGAGAGAACACTGAAGCTTTCTTT.

CDR3 protein: CASSSTGTAHNYEQYF. For the CDR3, the DNA is TGCGCCAGCAGCTCTACTGGGACAGCGCATAACTACGAGCAGTACTTC. V and J are TRBV5-1 and TRBJ2-7, with 7 bases fitting TRBD1. This CDR3 comprises 16 residues. V dropped 3 bases and J dropped 3; count of bases not matched to a gene: 12. The germline V gene has CDR1 SGHRS and CDR2 YFSETQ.

V gene TRBV7-2 combines with J gene TRBJ2-7, with 12 positions matching TRBD2. The CDR3 totals 18 residues. V lost 4 bases, J lost 6 bases, and 16 bases stayed unmatched. The germline CDR1 and CDR2 sequences are SGHTA and FQGNSA. CDR3: CASSSMINLAGGRGEQYF. The CDR3 DNA is TGTGCCAGCAGCTCCATGATCAATCTAGCGGGGGGGAGAGGCGAGCAGTACTTC.

This clone has only a few counts. This rearrangement joins TRBV2 to TRBJ1-1; D uncertain. The CDR3 spans 13 residues. Trimming took off 7 bases at V and 5 bases at J, with 14 bases between the two ends. CDR1 and CDR2 from the germline V gene are SNHLY and FYNNEI. The CDR3 is CASTLGVGTEAFF. The CDR3 DNA follows: TGTGCCAGCACCCTCGGGGTCGGGACTGAAGCTTTCTTT.

V gene TRBV29-1 combines with J gene TRBJ2-7; TRBD1 matches 7 bases. The CDR3 is 13 residues long. In germline, CDR1 is SQVTM, CDR2 ANQGSEA. The V gene end was trimmed by 4 bases and the J gene end by 1 base; junction bases not matched to a gene: 4. This CDR3 is CSVGQGESYEQYF. The CDR3 bases are TGCAGCGTTGGACAGGGCGAATCCTACGAGCAGTACTTC.

The chain recombines TRBV19 with TRBJ1-4; D is uncertain. This CDR3 region has 15 residues. CDR1 and CDR2 (germline): LNHDA, SQIVND (reference sequence). The V end was cut by 4 bases, the J end by 0 bases, with 9 bases between. CDR3 sequence (DNA): TGTGCCAGTAGTACCGACCTTACAACTAATGAAAAACTGTTTTTT. Its translation is CASSTDLTTNEKLFF.

This chain joins TRBV2 and TRBJ2-7, with 11 nucleotides matching TRBD1. Germline CDR1 and CDR2: SNHLY and FYNNEI. There are 13 residues in the CDR3. V lost 5 bases to trimming and J lost 5 bases; unmatched junction nucleotides: 2. In nucleotides, the CDR3 is TGTGCCAGCAGTCGGACAGGGGGCCACGAGCAGTACTTC. Translating it yields CASSRTGGHEQYF.

This chain connects TRBV6-5 to TRBJ1-6, with 9 bases matching TRBD1. With 5 bases clipped from V and 9 bases from J, the junction kept 8 bases outside the gene matches. Per germline, CDR1 MNHEY and CDR2 SVGAGI. There are 15 residues in the CDR3. The CDR3 is CASSNYGTGSSPLHF. CDR3 DNA: TGTGCCAGCAGTAACTACGGGACAGGGAGTTCACCCCTCCACTTT.

This chain joins TRBV11-2 and TRBJ1-1; D perhaps matches TRBD1 (5 bases). The germline gives CDR1 SGHAT, CDR2 FQNNGV. The CDR3 is 13 residues long. V lost 5 bases, J lost 1 base, and 8 bases lay in between. CDR3 coding DNA: TGTGCCAGCAGCACACAGGCGAACACTGAAGCTTTCTTT. It is translated as CASSTQANTEAFF.

This clone has just one count. This chain uses TRBV11-3 with TRBJ2-3, with D perhaps matching TRBD2 (6 bases). CDR1 is SGHNT, CDR2 YENEEA, per germline. V lost 5 bases, J lost 2 bases, and 14 bases lay in between. The CDR3 covers 15 residues. CDR3 region: CASSASPGVTDTQYF. CDR3 nucleotides: TGTGCCAGCAGCGCGAGCCCGGGGGTCACAGATACGCAGTATTTT.

V gene TRBV28 combines with J gene TRBJ2-3; D is uncertain. Germline V CDR1 and CDR2: MDHEN, SYDVKM. Trimming stripped 3 bases from V and 7 bases from J, with 5 bases between. This CDR3 is 11 amino acids long. CDR3 in amino acids: CASSFRNTQYF. In nucleotides, the CDR3 is TGTGCCAGCAGTTTTCGTAATACGCAGTATTTT.

V and J are TRBV7-6 and TRBJ2-1, with a weak D call TRBD1 (6 bases). Trimming shortened V by 1 base and J by 5 bases, and 9 bases separated the two germline ends. CDR3 length: 14 residues. In germline, CDR1 is SGHVS, CDR2 FNYEAQ. CDR3 sequence reads: CASSLGQADNEQFF. The CDR3 DNA is TGTGCCAGCAGCTTAGGACAGGCCGACAATGAGCAGTTCTTC.

The rearrangement uses TRBV27 and TRBJ1-5; the match to TRBD1 covers 11 bases. Unmatched junction bases numbered 6, after V lost 8 bases and J lost 6 bases. The V gene's germline CDR1 is MNHEY and CDR2 SMNVEV (reference sequence). This CDR3 spans 14 amino acids. CDR3 in amino acids: CASAWTGGTQPQHF. The DNA of the CDR3 is TGTGCCAGCGCCTGGACAGGGGGCACTCAGCCCCAGCATTTT.

This clone was picked up a small number of times. This sequence joins TRBV5-8 and TRBJ2-5; D not resolved. This CDR3 has 10 amino acids. With 3 bases removed from V and 6 bases from J, the gap between germline ends came to 3 bases. Germline V gene data show CDR1 as SGHTS and CDR2 as YDEGEE. As DNA, the CDR3 is TGTGCCAGCAGCTCGCAGACCCAGTACTTC. The encoded protein is CASSSQTQYF.

This clone has a handful of counts. The chain recombines TRBV18 with TRBJ1-1; no clear D. The length of the CDR3 is 15 residues. Germline V gives CDR1 KGHSH, CDR2 LQKENI. Trimming took 3 bases from V and 3 from J, leaving 14 bases between them. The DNA for the CDR3 is TGTGCCAGCTCACCCCCGGGATCCGTCCACACTGAAGCTTTCTTT. It specifies CASSPPGSVHTEAFF.

This clone was detected only a few times. The V call is TRBV7-9, the J call TRBJ1-1; D is possibly TRBD1 (5 bases). The V gene's germline CDR1 is SEHNR and CDR2 FQNEAQ (reference sequence). Trimming stripped 5 bases from V and 2 bases from J, with 9 bases between. The CDR3 runs 13 residues. In nucleotides, the CDR3 is TGTGCCAGCAGCGCCCAGGGTAACACTGAAGCTTTCTTT. It specifies CASSAQGNTEAFF.